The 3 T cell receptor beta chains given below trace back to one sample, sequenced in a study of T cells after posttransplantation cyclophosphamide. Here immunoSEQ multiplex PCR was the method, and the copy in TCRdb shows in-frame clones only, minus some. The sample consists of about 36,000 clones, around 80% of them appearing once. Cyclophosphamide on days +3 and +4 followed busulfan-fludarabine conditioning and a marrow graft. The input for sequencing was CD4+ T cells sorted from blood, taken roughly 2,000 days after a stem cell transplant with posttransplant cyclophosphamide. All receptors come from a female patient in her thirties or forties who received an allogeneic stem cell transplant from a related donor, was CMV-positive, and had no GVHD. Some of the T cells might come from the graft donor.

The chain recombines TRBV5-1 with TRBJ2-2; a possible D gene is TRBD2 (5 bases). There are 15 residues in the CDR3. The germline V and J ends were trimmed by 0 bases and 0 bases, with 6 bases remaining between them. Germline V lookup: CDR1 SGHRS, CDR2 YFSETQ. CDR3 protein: CASSLAGTNTGELFF. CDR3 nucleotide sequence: TGCGCCAGCAGCTTGGCCGGGACGAACACCGGGGAGCTGTTTTTT.

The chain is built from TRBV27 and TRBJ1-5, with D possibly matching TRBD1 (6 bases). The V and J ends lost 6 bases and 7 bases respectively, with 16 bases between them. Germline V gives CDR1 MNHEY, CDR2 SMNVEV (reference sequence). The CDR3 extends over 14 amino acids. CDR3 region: CASSLTSGVQPQHF. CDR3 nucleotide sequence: TGTGCCAGCAGCCTCACGTCAGGGGTCCAGCCCCAGCATTTT.

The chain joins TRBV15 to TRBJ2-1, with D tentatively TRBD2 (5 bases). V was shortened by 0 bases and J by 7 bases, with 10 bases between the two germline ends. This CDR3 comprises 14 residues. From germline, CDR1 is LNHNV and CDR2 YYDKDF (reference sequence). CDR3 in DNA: TGTGCCACCAGCAGAGATCGGACGGGGAATGAGCAGTTCTTC. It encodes CATSRDRTGNEQFF.